This T cell receptor (beta chain) was identified in a study of blood T cell repertoires in COVID-19. Study details: There were acute and convalescent COVID-19 samples, and they came from the United States, Italy and Spain. T cells, B-cell-depleted T cells, or PBMCs provided the cDNA or gDNA that served as material.

This clone was picked up one time. Per the authors' pipeline: For nucleated cells, counts were estimated from reference gene primer amplification. Clones were sequenced by immunoSEQ multiplex PCR, and TCRdb holds only the in-frame ones, with some missing. The D gene and trimming were derived from the DNA, and the V and J assignments and clone size from that table. The table includes around 49,000 clones, approximately 80% detected once. Looked up from germline, CDR1 is KGHSH and CDR2 is LQKENI. J was trimmed by 2 bases and V by 3 bases; bases with no gene match: 4. This CDR3 has 16 amino acids. Material for sequencing was peripheral blood. The TCR sequence derives from a woman in her fifties or sixties with acute or convalescent COVID-19. This chain connects TRBV18 to TRBJ2-3, with 11 bases identical to TRBD1. The CDR3 protein is CASSPGTGGYTDTQYF. Written as DNA, the CDR3 is TGTGCCAGCTCACCGGGGACAGGGGGTTACACAGATACGCAGTATTTT.